Listed below are T cell receptor beta chains from one sample, sequenced in a study of T cells after posttransplantation cyclophosphamide. The table came from immunoSEQ multiplex PCR; TCRdb's copy has only in-frame clones and leaves some out. The profile covers approximately 17,000 clones, none occurring a single time. The specimen comprised PBMCs, sampled after allogeneic stem cell transplant with posttransplant cyclophosphamide. The receptors derive from a female patient younger than 45 who received an allogeneic stem cell transplant from a related donor, was CMV-positive, and had no GVHD. The graft donor may account for some of the T cells. CDR3s include the opening cysteine and the closing phenylalanine or tryptophan. D genes are given only for firm matches.

>TRBV6-1|TRBJ1-1|NA
CASTQGSVTEAFF
>TRBV19|TRBJ2-7|TRBD1
CASSSGDRGKDEQYF
>TRBV6-4|TRBJ2-3|NA
CASSDSGLSKTTQKYF
>TRBV27|TRBJ1-5|TRBD1
CASSLSAYRGQRGGQPQHF
>TRBV11-1|TRBJ2-7|NA
CASSYPGSSGHTF
>TRBV7-2|TRBJ1-1|NA
CASGTGPHTEAFF
>TRBV4-1|TRBJ2-3|NA
CASSQEGSALSTDTQYF
>TRBV18|TRBJ2-1|TRBD1
CASSPWDSNEQFF
>TRBV11-2|TRBJ2-2|NA
CASSYSGGLFGELFF
>TRBV5-1|TRBJ2-1|NA
CASSLDSQATYNEQFF
>TRBV7-6|NA|NA
CASSVNRVYEQYF
>TRBV27|TRBJ2-1|TRBD2
CASTLTTSGRYNEQFF
>TRBV4-2|TRBJ2-1|NA
CASSGQQGGGSYHGNEQFF
>TRBV10-3|TRBJ2-7|TRBD1
CAIRAGQGSYEQYF
>TRBV5-8|TRBJ1-5|TRBD1
CASSLGDRDQPQHF
>TRBV11-2|TRBJ2-3|TRBD1
CASSSFRDRGLERTDTQYF
>TRBV6-1|TRBJ1-2|TRBD1
CASRPGTGGGYTF
>TRBV4-1|TRBJ1-2|NA
CASSQASWGVYGYTF
>TRBV7-9|TRBJ1-5|TRBD1
CASSLDRSLGAQHF
>TRBV9|TRBJ2-2|TRBD2
CASSVLAGVETGELFF
>TRBV14|TRBJ1-5|NA
CASSQEAGDQPQHF
>TRBV10-3|TRBJ2-1|TRBD2
CAISLAGRGSNEQFF
>TRBV9|TRBJ2-5|NA
CASSAYRQAEETQYF
>TRBV19|TRBJ2-2|NA
CASIIGARGTGELFF
>TRBV28|TRBJ2-3|TRBD2
CASSFLTSGSLDTQYF
>TRBV7-9|TRBJ1-2|NA
CASSLGLRDYGYTF
>TRBV19|TRBJ2-1|TRBD2
CASSTTGIASGGTYNEQFF
>TRBV19|TRBJ2-7|NA
CASSIDRGGRDEQYF
>TRBV12-5|TRBJ2-3|TRBD2
CASVGAGGPGTDTQYF
>TRBV18|TRBJ1-1|NA
CASSLTEYPTWYGNTEAFF
>TRBV2|TRBJ2-7|NA
CASDLGVWASYEQYF